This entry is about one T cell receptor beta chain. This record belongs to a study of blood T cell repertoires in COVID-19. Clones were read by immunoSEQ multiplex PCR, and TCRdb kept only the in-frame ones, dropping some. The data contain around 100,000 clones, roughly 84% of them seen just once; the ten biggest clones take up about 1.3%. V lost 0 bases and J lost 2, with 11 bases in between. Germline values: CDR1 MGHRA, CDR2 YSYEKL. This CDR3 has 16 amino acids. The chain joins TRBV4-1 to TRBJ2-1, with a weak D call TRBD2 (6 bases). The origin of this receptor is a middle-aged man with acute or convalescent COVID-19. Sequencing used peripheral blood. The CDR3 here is CASSQERRGTYNEQFF. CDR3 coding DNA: TGCGCCAGCAGCCAAGAAAGGAGGGGAACCTACAATGAGCAGTTCTTC.